This T cell receptor (beta chain) originates from a study of cytomegalovirus exposure and HLA in healthy donors. Whole-study context: Earlier work reported approximately 100 million unique TCR beta sequences from 150 million to 200 million T cells.

The PCR ran on 60 Vbeta and 13 Jbeta primers. Per the original methods: It was a later analysis that counted roughly 79 million unique TCR beta chains, of which about 10 million were shared. Only in-frame clones appear in the TCRdb table, and some are missing; sequencing was by immunoSEQ multiplex PCR. V and J calls and clone size follow that table, whereas D and trimming were derived from the DNA. The sample lists fewer than 250,000 clones; 75% to 90% were seen once. There are 15 residues in the CDR3. V shed 3 bases and J shed 0 bases, with 10 bases lying between them. Germline CDR1 MNHNS, CDR2 SASEGT. As concerns this clone: Other DNA sequences of this sample code for an identical CDR3.

Sample: PBMCs. The chain couples TRBV6-1 to TRBJ2-3; the D gene is possibly TRBD2 (6 bases). The receptor's source is a boy younger than 10 in good health and CMV-seronegative. The CDR3 DNA sequence: TGTGCCAGCAGTGAGTCGGGGACTAGCACAGATACGCAGTATTTT. Translating it yields CASSESGTSTDTQYF.